Below, 19 T cell receptor beta chains from the same sample are listed, as sequenced in a study of T cells in Graves' hyperthyroidism and ophthalmopathy. Amplification targeted TCR beta CDR3 regions from RNA transcripts. TCR CDR3 regions were first amplified by RT-PCR with HTBI primers. TCRdb recomputed calls from the multiplex PCR reads with MiXCR, one row per CDR3 protein. The sample lists 200,000 to 250,000 distinct CDR3 sequences, approximately 24% occurring once. The sample consisted of blood. The receptor set was obtained from a woman in her thirties or forties with Graves' ophthalmopathy.

Of note for this clonotype: One base away lies a much larger clone, so this may be a sequencing read error. The chain combines TRBV27 with TRBJ2-5; D is tentatively TRBD1 or TRBD2 (5 bases each). The CDR3 sequence is 11 residues long. CDR1 is MNHEY and CDR2 is SMNVEV in the germline V gene (reference sequence). CDR3 bases: TGTGCCAGCAGGAAAGAGGGGACCCGGTACTTC. It specifies CASRKEGTRYF.

This clonotype was counted ten times or more. The chain recombines TRBV9 with TRBJ2-7, with TRBD2 identical over 8 bases. The CDR3 covers 14 residues. Germline V gives CDR1 SGDLS, CDR2 YYNGEE. Losses at the gene ends were 2 bases for V and 5 bases for J; bases not matched to a gene: 6. CDR3: CASSVAGGSDEQYF. CDR3 in DNA: TGTGCCAGCAGCGTTGCGGGGGGAAGCGACGAGCAGTACTTC.

The table lists this clonotype with many counts. V is TRBV3-1 and J is TRBJ2-5, with D hard to call. The CDR3 extends over 16 amino acids. The germline V and J ends were trimmed by 4 bases and 1 base, with 16 bases remaining between them. Germline lookup yields CDR1 LGHDT and CDR2 YNNKEL (reference sequence). CDR3 region: CASSPQEDRFQETQYF. Here the CDR3 DNA reads TGTGCCAGCAGCCCCCAAGAGGACCGATTCCAAGAGACCCAGTACTTC.

This clonotype was recorded at least ten times. The chain carries TRBV9 and TRBJ1-1, with D hard to call. CDR3 length equals 15 residues. CDR1 SGDLS and CDR2 YYNGEE come from the germline V gene. The germline V and J ends were trimmed by 3 bases and 1 base, with 13 bases remaining between them. CDR3 DNA: TGTGCCAGCAGCGCGTCAACCGGGAAGAACACTGAAGCTTTCTTT. Its translation: CASSASTGKNTEAFF.

CDR3 protein: CSAERSGNTIYF. CDR3 DNA sequence: TGCAGTGCTGAAAGATCTGGAAACACCATATATTTT. The rearrangement uses TRBV20-1 and TRBJ1-3; no clear D gene. Germline V gene lookup returns CDR1 DFQATT and CDR2 SNEGSKA (reference sequence). The CDR3 is made up of 12 amino acids. V lost 5 bases to trimming and J lost 1 base, with 6 bases between them.

This clonotype was detected ten times or more. The chain recombines TRBV29-1 with TRBJ1-1, with D possibly being TRBD1 (6 bases). The germline V and J ends were trimmed by 4 bases and 4 bases, with 10 bases remaining between them. This CDR3 contains 12 residues. Germline V CDR1 and CDR2: SQVTM, ANQGSEA. Here the CDR3 reads CSVVGGPTEAFF. The CDR3 nucleotides read TGCAGCGTTGTTGGGGGGCCCACTGAAGCTTTCTTT.

The genes are TRBV4-1 and TRBJ2-4, with 9 bases identical to TRBD2. CDR1 is MGHRA and CDR2 is YSYEKL in the germline V gene. CDR3 length equals 16 residues. V gave up 4 bases and J gave up 3 bases; unmatched junction bases: 7. This CDR3 reads CASSPGGRALKNIQYF. The CDR3 bases are TGCGCCAGCAGCCCCGGCGGGAGGGCCCTCAAAAACATTCAGTACTTC.

The chain recombines TRBV12-3 or TRBV12-4 with TRBJ2-3; D uncertain. The CDR3 loop spans 12 amino acids. The V end lost 6 bases, the J end lost 6 bases, and 10 bases lay between the germline ends. CDR3 protein: CASSPTPDTQYF. Here the CDR3 DNA reads TGTGCCAGCAGCCCTACTCCGGATACGCAGTATTTT.

This clonotype was observed a single time. This rearrangement joins TRBV7-6 to TRBJ2-5; 9 bases fit TRBD2. Germline-derived CDR1 and CDR2 are SGHVS and FNYEAQ. V was pared by 1 base and J by 1 base, with 10 bases of the junction left unmatched. The CDR3 totals 18 residues. The CDR3 DNA follows: TGTGCCAGCAGCTTAGGAGTTAGCGGGAGAGGGGGCCAAGAGACCCAGTACTTC. It yields the protein CASSLGVSGRGGQETQYF.

The chain is built from TRBV6-2 or TRBV6-3 and TRBJ2-7; 8 nucleotides line up with TRBD1. The trim removed 6 bases at V and 5 bases at J, leaving 12 bases unmatched. Germline values: CDR1 MNHEY, CDR2 SVGEGT. CDR3 length: 15 amino acids. CDR3 sequence reads: CASRGSDRVGHEQYF. The CDR3 DNA sequence: TGTGCCAGCAGAGGATCGGACAGGGTTGGTCACGAGCAGTACTTC.

This clonotype was detected ten times or more. The chain has TRBV9 and TRBJ2-7, with D tentatively TRBD2 (6 bases). V was shortened by 3 bases and J by 4 bases, with 17 bases between the two germline ends. This CDR3 region has 15 residues. In germline, CDR1 is SGDLS, CDR2 YYNGEE. As DNA, the CDR3 is TGTGCCAGCAGCGGGGGGGTAGGGAATTCGTACGAGCAGTACTTC. It encodes CASSGGVGNSYEQYF.

This clonotype was counted ten times or more. This sequence joins TRBV28 and TRBJ2-7; TRBD2 agrees at 9 bases. Unmatched junction bases numbered 14, after V lost 2 bases and J lost 9 bases. The CDR3 is 16 residues long. The germline CDR1 and CDR2 sequences are MDHEN and SYDVKM. CDR3 DNA sequence: TGTGCCAGCAGTTTAGGGGACAGCTTTAGCGGGAGTTTGCAGTACTTC. This translates into CASSLGDSFSGSLQYF.

This clonotype was recorded at least ten times. The chain joins TRBV3-1 to TRBJ2-4; the D is unclear. The V and J ends lost 8 bases and 5 bases respectively, with 7 bases between them. CDR1 is LGHDT, CDR2 YNNKEL, per germline (reference sequence). This CDR3 contains 11 residues. The CDR3 DNA reads TGTGCCAGCGGGCAGCAAAACATTCAGTACTTC. Translated, it gives CASGQQNIQYF. Full variable domain (remainder filled in from reference TRBV3-1 and TRBJ2-4): DTAVSQTPKYLVTQMGNDKSIKCEQNLGHDTMYWYKQDSKKFLKIMFSYNNKELIINETVPNRFSPKSPDKAHLNLHINSLELGDSAVYFCASGQQNIQYFGAGTRLSVL.

Many counts were recorded for this clonotype. In nucleotides, the CDR3 is TGTGCCAGCAGGGCCAGGGACAGGGGGTTCTACGGCGAGCAGTACTTC. This gives the protein CASRARDRGFYGEQYF. This chain connects TRBV2 to TRBJ2-7; 11 nucleotides align to TRBD1. Trimming took 6 bases from V and 6 from J; bases not matched to a gene: 13. Per germline, CDR1 SNHLY and CDR2 FYNNEI. The CDR3 sequence is 16 residues long.

Ten or more counts support this clonotype. The rearrangement joins TRBV20-1 to TRBJ2-7; 9 bases match TRBD2. With 3 bases clipped from V and 3 bases from J, the junction kept 3 bases outside the gene matches. CDR3 length equals 13 residues. The germline gives CDR1 DFQATT, CDR2 SNEGSKA (reference sequence). CDR3 coding DNA: TGCAGTGCTAGGTTAGCGGGAGACTACGAGCAGTACTTC. It yields the protein CSARLAGDYEQYF.

V and J are TRBV27 and TRBJ2-5; TRBD2 aligns across 9 bases. The V and J ends lost 2 bases and 1 base, in that order; junction bases with no gene match: 2. The germline gives CDR1 MNHEY, CDR2 SMNVEV (reference sequence). CDR3 length equals 15 residues. This chain's CDR3 is CASSLAGGFQETQYF. The CDR3 DNA reads as TGTGCCAGCAGTTTAGCGGGAGGGTTCCAAGAGACCCAGTACTTC.

J is TRBJ2-2 and V is TRBV12-3 or TRBV12-4; 11 bases are a match to TRBD2. The CDR3 loop spans 17 amino acids. Trimming took 10 bases from V and 5 from J; bases not matched to a gene: 15. The CDR3 spells CATKTSGVGRGTGELFF. CDR3 nucleotides: TGTGCCACCAAGACTAGCGGGGTGGGGCGTGGGACCGGGGAGCTGTTTTTT.

The sample holds many counts of this clonotype. This sequence joins TRBV28 and TRBJ2-5, with D perhaps matching TRBD2 (5 bases). Trimming pared 6 bases from V and 2 bases from J, leaving 16 bases between. CDR1 MDHEN and CDR2 SYDVKM come from the germline V gene. The CDR3 runs to 15 residues. The CDR3 DNA reads TGTGCCAGCAGACCCCCGGGAAGGATGCAAGAGACCCAGTACTTC. Protein product: CASRPPGRMQETQYF.

In the case of this clonotype: One end of the junction fails to match germline, which may point to a read error. This chain links TRBV20-1 with TRBJ2-4; unclear D gene. Germline CDR1 DFQATT, CDR2 SNEGSKA (reference sequence). The CDR3 spans 15 residues. CDR3 sequence reads: CSAETRERVVDIQCF. The CDR3 nucleotides are TGCAGTGCCGAGACAAGGGAACGGGTAGTCGACATTCAGTGCTTC.